This T cell receptor (beta chain) emerged from a study of cytomegalovirus exposure and HLA in healthy donors. Donors came from a validation cohort of fewer than 150 subjects, distinct from the first 666-subject cohort. Note on this clone: Its antigen is still unknown.

Method: immunoSEQ multiplex PCR; TCRdb's copy keeps in-frame clones and lacks some. The repertoire has roughly 70,000 clones, nearly 95% of them found once; the top ten carry roughly 1.5%. Germline V gene lookup returns CDR1 MDHEN and CDR2 SYDVKM. Unmatched junction bases numbered 10, after V lost 4 bases and J lost 3 bases. The CDR3 sequence is 17 residues long. The study, taken as a whole, reports: Many donors carried some public TCRs, although rarity characterized most TCR sequences. Subsequent analysis showed first-cohort TCR clusters tending to co-occur in approximately 120 validation repertoires. Confirmation was obtained in vitro that a few CMV-associated chains are specific for CMV antigens.

Sequenced material: PBMCs. The genes are TRBV28 and TRBJ2-2; 8 bases are a match to TRBD2. The clonotype originates from a man younger than 35 in good health and CMV-seropositive. The CDR3 DNA reads as TGTGCCAGCAGTTCCCCTCCGGGAGGGCCCCACACCGGGGAGCTGTTTTTT. Its protein is CASSSPPGGPHTGELFF.